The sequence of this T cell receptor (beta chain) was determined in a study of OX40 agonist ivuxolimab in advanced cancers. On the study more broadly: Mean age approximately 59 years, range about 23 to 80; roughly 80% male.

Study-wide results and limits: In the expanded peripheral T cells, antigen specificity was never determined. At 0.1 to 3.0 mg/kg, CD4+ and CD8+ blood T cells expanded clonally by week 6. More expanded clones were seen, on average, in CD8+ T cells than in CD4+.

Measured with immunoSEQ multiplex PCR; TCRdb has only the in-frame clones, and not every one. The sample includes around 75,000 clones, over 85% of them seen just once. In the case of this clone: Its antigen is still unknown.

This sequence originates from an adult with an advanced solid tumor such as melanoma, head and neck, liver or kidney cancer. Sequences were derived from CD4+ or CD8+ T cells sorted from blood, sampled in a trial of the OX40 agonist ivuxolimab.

CDR3 in DNA: TGTGCCACCAGCAGAGATGGGACAGGGTGGCGCGAGCAGTACTTC. As protein: CATSRDGTGWREQYF. This chain joins TRBV15 and TRBJ2-7; TRBD1 aligns across 9 bases. This CDR3 contains 15 residues. The germline V gene has CDR1 LNHNV and CDR2 YYDKDF (reference sequence). The V gene end was trimmed by 0 bases and the J gene end by 6 bases; junction bases not matched to a gene: 6.